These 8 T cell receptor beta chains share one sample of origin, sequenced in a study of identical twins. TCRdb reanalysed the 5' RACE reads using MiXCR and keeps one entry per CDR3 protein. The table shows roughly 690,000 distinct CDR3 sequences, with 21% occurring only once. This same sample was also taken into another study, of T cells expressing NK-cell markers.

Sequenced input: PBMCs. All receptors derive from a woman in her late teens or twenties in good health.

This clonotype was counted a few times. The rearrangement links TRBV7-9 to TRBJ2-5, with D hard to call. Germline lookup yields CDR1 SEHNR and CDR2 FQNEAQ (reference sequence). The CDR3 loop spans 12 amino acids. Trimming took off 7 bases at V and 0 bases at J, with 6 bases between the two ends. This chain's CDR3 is CASTFHQETQYF. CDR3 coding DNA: TGTGCCAGCACTTTCCACCAAGAGACCCAGTACTTC.

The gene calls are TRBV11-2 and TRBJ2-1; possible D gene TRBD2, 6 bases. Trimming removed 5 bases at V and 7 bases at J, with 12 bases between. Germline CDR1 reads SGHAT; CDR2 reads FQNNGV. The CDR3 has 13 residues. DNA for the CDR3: TGTGCCAGCAGCGTGACTAGAAGAAATGAGCAGTTCTTC. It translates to CASSVTRRNEQFF.

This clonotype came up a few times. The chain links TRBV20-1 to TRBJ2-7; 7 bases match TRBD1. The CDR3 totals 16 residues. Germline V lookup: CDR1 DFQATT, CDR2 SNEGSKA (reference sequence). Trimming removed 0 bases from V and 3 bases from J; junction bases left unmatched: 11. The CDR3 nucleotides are TGCAGTGCTAGAGAAACAAACCGGGGACAGCGCTACGAGCAGTACTTC. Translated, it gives CSARETNRGQRYEQYF.

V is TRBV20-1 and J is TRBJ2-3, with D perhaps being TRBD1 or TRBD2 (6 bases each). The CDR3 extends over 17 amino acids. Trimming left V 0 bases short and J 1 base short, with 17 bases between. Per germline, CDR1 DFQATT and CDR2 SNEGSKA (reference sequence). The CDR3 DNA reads TGCAGTGCTAGAGACCGTCGGGGGCCACGGGGCACAGATACGCAGTATTTT. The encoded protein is CSARDRRGPRGTDTQYF.

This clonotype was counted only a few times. In DNA form, the CDR3 reads TGTGCCAGCAGAAAGCGGGACACAGATACGCAGTATTTT. Residues: CASRKRDTDTQYF. V is TRBV12-3 or TRBV12-4 and J is TRBJ2-3, with 7 bases aligning to TRBD2. With V trimmed by 6 bases and J by 2 bases, 2 bases remained unmatched. The CDR3 totals 13 residues.

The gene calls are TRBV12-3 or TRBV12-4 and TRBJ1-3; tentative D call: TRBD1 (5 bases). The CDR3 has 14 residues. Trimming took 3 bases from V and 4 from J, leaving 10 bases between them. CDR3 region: CASSFWQGGNTIYF. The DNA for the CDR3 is TGTGCCAGCAGTTTTTGGCAGGGAGGAAACACCATATATTTT.

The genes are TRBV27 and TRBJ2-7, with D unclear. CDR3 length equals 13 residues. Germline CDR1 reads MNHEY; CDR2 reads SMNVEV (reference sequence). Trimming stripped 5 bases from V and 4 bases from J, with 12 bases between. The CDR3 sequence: CASSAHGTYEQYF. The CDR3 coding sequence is TGTGCCAGCAGTGCCCATGGTACGTACGAGCAGTACTTC.

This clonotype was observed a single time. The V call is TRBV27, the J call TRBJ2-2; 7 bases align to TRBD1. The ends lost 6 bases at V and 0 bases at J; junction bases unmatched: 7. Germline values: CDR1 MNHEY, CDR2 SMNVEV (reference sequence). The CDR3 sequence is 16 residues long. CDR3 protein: CASSYKGAANTGELFF. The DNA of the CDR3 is TGTGCCAGCAGCTATAAGGGGGCAGCGAACACCGGGGAGCTGTTTTTT.